This TCR beta chain was identified during a study of early T cells in non-severe SARS-CoV-2 infection. At least ten counts were recorded for this clonotype. TCRdb processed the 5' RACE reads anew with MiXCR; each CDR3 protein has one entry. The table lists over 50,000 distinct CDR3 sequences, approximately 8% of them singletons. The CDR3 sequence is 14 residues long. Germline V gives CDR1 DFQATT, CDR2 SNEGSKA (reference sequence). V gave up 0 bases and J gave up 4 bases, with 12 bases separating them. The sequence derives from an adult who was a healthcare worker with PCR-confirmed SARS-CoV-2 infection or an uninfected control (not recorded which). Sequencing used whole blood. The chain joins TRBV20-1 to TRBJ2-5; tentatively, D is TRBD1 (5 bases). The CDR3 here is CSARDRKGRETQYF. The CDR3 DNA is TGCAGTGCTAGAGATCGGAAGGGGCGAGAGACCCAGTACTTC.